A single sample is the source of the 8 T cell receptor beta chains below, sequenced in a study of T cells in Graves' hyperthyroidism and ophthalmopathy (dated by TCRdb to between 2018 and 2021). Libraries were built with multiplex PCR. Reads for this sample came from an Illumina HiSeq 2000. The TCR beta CDR3 regions were amplified from RNA transcripts. The first round of RT-PCR for the TCR CDR3 was performed with the HTBI primer set and the Qiagen OneStep RT-PCR kit. Using fastp trimming at Q25 and MiXCR clonotype assembly, TCRdb reanalyzed the public sequencing data and kept in-frame beta chains. CDR3 protein sequences are deduplicated, and each keeps its most common genes and DNA. In all, the sample holds around 600,000 distinct CDR3 sequences, and roughly 15% of those were seen once. The ten largest clones represent under 15% of the sample. The sequencing sample was made of blood. The receptors derive from a woman in her forties or fifties with Graves' ophthalmopathy.

This clonotype was counted many times. V and J are TRBV30 and TRBJ2-3; no definite D call. Germline CDR1 GTSNPN, CDR2 SVGIG (reference sequence). The CDR3 has 13 amino acids. Trimming took 1 base from V and 0 from J, leaving 5 bases between them. CDR3 in amino acids: CAWSGTSTDTQYF. For the CDR3, the DNA is TGTGCCTGGAGTGGAACCAGCACAGATACGCAGTATTTT.

The sample holds many counts of this clonotype. The rearrangement joins TRBV12-3 or TRBV12-4 to TRBJ2-5; TRBD1 matches at 7 bases. Trimming removed 5 bases from V and 5 bases from J; junction bases left unmatched: 14. The length of the CDR3 is 16 residues. CDR3 amino acids: CASSPLPTGFSETQYF. In DNA, the CDR3 is TGTGCCAGCAGTCCCCTCCCGACAGGGTTCAGCGAGACCCAGTACTTC.

This clonotype was seen more than once but under ten times. J is TRBJ2-4 and V is TRBV29-1; 12 bases match TRBD1. Germline CDR1 is SQVTM and CDR2 is ANQGSEA. The CDR3 loop spans 16 amino acids. The V and J ends lost 5 bases and 9 bases, in that order; junction bases with no gene match: 14. The CDR3 protein is CSVQTFAGQGASIQYF. The CDR3 coding sequence is TGCAGCGTTCAAACCTTCGCGGGACAGGGGGCGAGCATTCAGTACTTC.

The chain employs TRBV19 and TRBJ2-3; unclear D gene. V lost 3 bases and J 5 bases, leaving 3 bases between the germline ends. The CDR3 length is 11 residues. Looked up from germline, CDR1 is LNHDA and CDR2 is SQIVND (reference sequence). CDR3 region: CASSMVDTQYF. CDR3 coding DNA: TGTGCCAGTAGTATGGTAGATACGCAGTATTTT. Together with reference TRBV19 and TRBJ2-3, the CDR3 gives the full variable domain: DGGITQSPKYLFRKEGQNVTLSCEQNLNHDAMYWYRQDPGQGLRLIYYSQIVNDFQKGDIAEGYSVSREKKESFPLTVTSAQKNPTAFYLCASSMVDTQYFGPGTRLTVL.

This clonotype was detected ten times or more. The chain has TRBV30 and TRBJ2-5; no clear D gene. Deletions cut 0 bases from V and 1 base from J, with 9 bases between. CDR3 length: 14 amino acids. The germline V gene encodes CDR1 GTSNPN and CDR2 SVGIG (reference sequence). The CDR3 nucleotides read TGTGCCTGGAGTGTAGCCAGTGGCCAAGAGACCCAGTACTTC. Protein sequence: CAWSVASGQETQYF.

This clonotype came up a few times. The rearrangement joins TRBV9 to TRBJ2-7, with TRBD1 matching 8 bases. Germline CDR1 is SGDLS and CDR2 is YYNGEE. V gave up 3 bases and J gave up 6 bases; unmatched junction bases: 11. The CDR3 contains 15 residues. The CDR3 DNA sequence: TGTGCCAGCAGCGGCCTCGGACAGGGTGGCAGCGAGCAGTACTTC. This gives the protein CASSGLGQGGSEQYF.

The chain recombines TRBV6-2 or TRBV6-3 with TRBJ1-4; D unresolved. Germline CDR1 is MNHEY and CDR2 is SVGEGT. V was shortened by 2 bases and J by 0 bases, with 7 bases between the two germline ends. This CDR3 spans 15 amino acids. CDR3 sequence (DNA): TGTGCCAGCAGTTACGCCCAGGCAACTAATGAAAAACTGTTTTTT. Its protein is CASSYAQATNEKLFF.

This chain uses TRBV28 with TRBJ2-3; 7 bases agree with TRBD1. The CDR3 spans 16 residues. Germline-derived CDR1 and CDR2 are MDHEN and SYDVKM. The junction had 13 bases not matched to a gene; V was cut back by 6 bases and J by 4 bases. Here the CDR3 reads CASSPPTGPGADTQYF. The CDR3 DNA is TGTGCCAGCAGCCCCCCGACAGGGCCTGGAGCAGATACGCAGTATTTT. The full variable domain, with the rest looked up from reference TRBV28 and TRBJ2-3, is DVKVTQSSRYLVKRTGEKVFLECVQDMDHENMFWYRQDPGLGLRLIYFSYDVKMKEKGDIPEGYSVSREKKERFSLILESASTNQTSMYLCASSPPTGPGADTQYFGPGTRLTVL.